Listed below are T cell receptor beta chains from one sample, sequenced in a study of T cell responses to AZD1222 COVID-19 vaccine. The assay was immunoSEQ multiplex PCR, and TCRdb's table has in-frame clones only and misses some. The data show more than 140,000 clones, with roughly 88% seen just once and around 2% held by the top ten. Here the sequenced sample was peripheral blood, taken on day 0 of AZD1222 vaccination. The receptors stem from an adult in good health. Each CDR3 is given with its conserved first and last residue. D genes are given only for firm matches. Clone sizes are given selectively: once, few, many, or a class where the clone is expanded.

V gene,clone size,D gene,J gene,CDR3 DNA,CDR3 protein
TRBV9,NA,NA,TRBJ1-2,TGTGCCAGCAGCCCCCTCGGCAGGGTTGGAGGCTACTATGGCTACACCTTC,CASSPLGRVGGYYGYTF
TRBV27,NA,NA,TRBJ1-6,TGTGCCAGCAGTTTATCGTACAGAACAAATAATTCACCCCTCCACTTT,CASSLSYRTNNSPLHF
TRBV2,NA,TRBD1,TRBJ2-4,TGTGCCAGCAGTCCCTCAACAGGGGGCGAAGCCAAAAACATTCAGTACTTC,CASSPSTGGEAKNIQYF
TRBV9,NA,NA,TRBJ2-7,TGTGCCAGCAGCCCCGAGGGCTTGACCTACGAGCAGTACTTC,CASSPEGLTYEQYF
TRBV2,NA,NA,TRBJ2-7,TGTGCCAGCAGGGGACTCCATACCTACGAGCAGTACTTC,CASRGLHTYEQYF
TRBV2,NA,NA,TRBJ1-1,TGTGCCAGCAGTGCTAGGGGATACACTGAAGCTTTCTTT,CASSARGYTEAFF
TRBV2,NA,NA,TRBJ1-6,TGTGCCAGCATTTCCGGACCGGACCGTAATTCACCCCTCCACTTT,CASISGPDRNSPLHF
TRBV5-6,NA,TRBD1,TRBJ2-2,TGTGCCAGCAGCAGAGAGACAGGGGGATCCGGGGAGCTGTTTTTT,CASSRETGGSGELFF
TRBV19,NA,TRBD2,TRBJ2-1,TGTGCCAGTAGTATTAGGACTAGCGCCAACAATGAGCAGTTCTTC,CASSIRTSANNEQFF
TRBV6-2/TRBV6-3,NA,NA,TRBJ1-1,TGTGCCAGCAGTTACTCGATGATTAAGAACACTGAAGCTTTCTTT,CASSYSMIKNTEAFF
TRBV29-1,NA,TRBD2,TRBJ2-1,TGCAGCGTAAGGCCGACTCTTAGCGGGAGAAAGAACAATGAGCAGTTCTTC,CSVRPTLSGRKNNEQFF
TRBV9,NA,NA,TRBJ1-1,TGTGCCAGCAGGGTCCCAGGCGGGACTGAAGCTTTCTTT,CASRVPGGTEAFF
TRBV15,NA,NA,TRBJ1-5,TGTGCCACCAGCGGCACCGGGCTAGGAAATCAGCCCCAGCATTTT,CATSGTGLGNQPQHF
TRBV4-3,NA,NA,TRBJ1-6,TGCGCCAGCAGCCAAATGGTTGGGGCGCATAATTCACCCCTCCACTTT,CASSQMVGAHNSPLHF
TRBV7-9,once,TRBD1,TRBJ1-2,TGTGCCAGCAGCTCAACCGGGACAGGGGGCGATGGCTACACCTTC,CASSSTGTGGDGYTF
TRBV30,NA,NA,TRBJ1-2,TGTGCCTGGAGTGTATCCCGGGTCCTCTATGGCTACACCTTC,CAWSVSRVLYGYTF
TRBV9,NA,NA,TRBJ1-1,TGTGCCAGCAGCCCCCCAGGGGCAGATACTGAAGCTTTCTTT,CASSPPGADTEAFF
TRBV5-1,NA,NA,TRBJ2-1,TGCGCCAGCAGCAGGGAGAGCAATGAGCAGTTCTTC,CASSRESNEQFF
TRBV9,NA,NA,TRBJ2-4,TGTGCCAGCAGCTGGACGGGTCGCGGGGTTCAGTACTTC,CASSWTGRGVQYF
TRBV28,NA,NA,TRBJ1-6,TGTGCCAGCAGTTCCCCGGGACACTTTGGTTCACCCCTCCACTTT,CASSSPGHFGSPLHF
TRBV10-1,NA,NA,TRBJ1-5,TGCGCCAGCAGTTTGATCGATAGCAATCAGCCCCAGCATTTT,CASSLIDSNQPQHF
TRBV6-1,NA,TRBD1,TRBJ1-2,TGTGCCAGCAGTTCTCCGGGACAGGGACGCTACACCTTC,CASSSPGQGRYTF
TRBV10-3,few,NA,TRBJ2-5,TGTGCCATCAGTACATCAGGGAACCAAGAGACCCAGTACTTC,CAISTSGNQETQYF
TRBV14,NA,NA,TRBJ2-1,TGTGCCAGCAGCCGATTTTTGGGGGCGCGAATTGAGCAGTTCTTC,CASSRFLGARIEQFF
TRBV18,NA,NA,TRBJ2-5,TGTGCCAGCTCACCCCAGGGAATCGAAGAGACCCAGTACTTC,CASSPQGIEETQYF
TRBV7-9,NA,TRBD1,TRBJ1-2,TGTGCCAGCAGCTTAGACAGGGGAGATGGCTACACCTTC,CASSLDRGDGYTF
TRBV14,NA,NA,TRBJ2-7,TGTGCCAGCAGCCACACCTACGAGCAGTACTTC,CASSHTYEQYF
TRBV7-2,NA,NA,TRBJ1-5,TGTGCCAGCAGCCCAGCAACAGGGAGGGGTCAGCCCCAGCATTTT,CASSPATGRGQPQHF
TRBV5-5,NA,NA,TRBJ1-1,TGTGCCAGCAGCTTCGAGCCGCGAATGAACACTGAAGCTTTCTTT,CASSFEPRMNTEAFF
TRBV28,NA,TRBD1,TRBJ1-2,TGTGCCAGCAGTTACCAGGGGGCGAGGTATGGCTACACCTTC,CASSYQGARYGYTF
TRBV28,NA,NA,TRBJ2-5,TGTGCCAGCAGTTTACCTAGCGTCCTAAATACCCAGTACTTC,CASSLPSVLNTQYF
TRBV2,NA,TRBD2,TRBJ2-1,TGTGCCACAGCGAGCGGGAGGACCACCTACAATGAGCAGTTCTTC,CATASGRTTYNEQFF
TRBV6-5,NA,TRBD1,TRBJ1-2,TGTGCCAGCAGTTGGACAGGCAACTATGGCTACACCTTC,CASSWTGNYGYTF
TRBV9,NA,NA,TRBJ2-1,TGTGCCAGCAGCGTAGAACCGGGCGGGGCAGCCAATGAGCAGTTCTTC,CASSVEPGGAANEQFF
TRBV11-3,once,NA,TRBJ1-1,TGTGCCAGCAGCTTAGGGGTATCAGGGAGGGGTAACACTGAAGCTTTCTTT,CASSLGVSGRGNTEAFF
TRBV7-9,NA,TRBD2,TRBJ2-1,TGTGCCAGCAGCCCCCGGACTAGCGGGGGGAGCTCCTACAATGAGCAGTTCTTC,CASSPRTSGGSSYNEQFF
TRBV11-2,NA,NA,TRBJ2-5,TGTGCCAGCAGCTTAGCTTTGGAGACCCAGTACTTC,CASSLALETQYF
TRBV30,NA,NA,TRBJ1-1,TGTGCCTGGACAGAATCGAACACTGAAGCTTTCTTT,CAWTESNTEAFF
TRBV19,NA,NA,TRBJ2-1,TGTGCCAGTAGTAACAAGGGGAAGGGGCCAGGGACCTACAATGAGCAGTTCTTC,CASSNKGKGPGTYNEQFF
TRBV18,once,NA,TRBJ2-1,TGTGCCAGCTCACCCGGGGAGTGGCTTCGCGATGCACAGTTCTTC,CASSPGEWLRDAQFF
TRBV5-1,few,NA,TRBJ2-7,TGCGCCAGCTGCCCCCCCTACGAGCAGTACTTC,CASCPPYEQYF
TRBV30,few,NA,TRBJ1-2,TGTGCCTCTCTCCTTAACTATGGCTACACCTTC,CASLLNYGYTF
TRBV7-2,NA,NA,TRBJ2-4,TGTGCCAGCAGCTTGGGCGCCGGGCTAGGCGACATTCAGTACTTC,CASSLGAGLGDIQYF
TRBV28,NA,NA,TRBJ2-6,TGTGCCAGCAGTTTAAGGGGGACTGGGGCCAACGTCCTGACTTTC,CASSLRGTGANVLTF
TRBV5-1,few,NA,TRBJ1-3,TGCGCCAGCAGCAAATATCACGAATCCAGCTCTGGAAACACCATATATTTT,CASSKYHESSSGNTIYF
TRBV10-3,NA,TRBD1,TRBJ2-7,TGTGCCATCAGGGACAGGGTTTACGAGCAGTACTTC,CAIRDRVYEQYF
TRBV29-1,NA,NA,TRBJ1-2,TGCAGCGCCGAGGGTTATCGTGGGTATGGCTACACCTTC,CSAEGYRGYGYTF
TRBV7-3,NA,NA,TRBJ2-6,TGTGCCAGCAGCCCAGGACTTTACTCTGGGGCCAACGTCCTGACTTTC,CASSPGLYSGANVLTF
TRBV5-6,NA,NA,TRBJ1-2,TGTGCCAGCAGCTCCGGGGCCTACAAATACTATGGCTACACCTTC,CASSSGAYKYYGYTF
TRBV7-9,NA,TRBD1,TRBJ2-7,TGTGCCAGCAGCTCAGGACAGGGTCCCTTGAACGAGCAGTACTTC,CASSSGQGPLNEQYF
TRBV15,NA,TRBD1,TRBJ2-1,TGTGCCACCAGCATTGGACAGGGGGCCTCCTCCTACAATGAGCAGTTCTTC,CATSIGQGASSYNEQFF
TRBV4-2,NA,TRBD1,TRBJ1-2,TGTGCCAGCAGCCAAAGTACGACAGGGACCTATGGCTACACCTTC,CASSQSTTGTYGYTF
TRBV5-1,NA,TRBD2,TRBJ2-7,TGCGCCAGCAGCTTGGTACTAGCGGGGAGCTCCTACGAGCAGTACTTC,CASSLVLAGSSYEQYF
TRBV7-3,once,NA,TRBJ1-1,TGTGCCAGCACCCTAGGAGGGAACACTGAAGCTTTCTTT,CASTLGGNTEAFF
TRBV29-1,NA,NA,TRBJ1-1,TGCAGCGGAGGGACCGCGAACACTGAAGCTTTCTTT,CSGGTANTEAFF
TRBV7-2,NA,NA,TRBJ1-2,TGTGCCAGCAGCTCTAATGACCCCCGCCTCTATGGCTACACCTTC,CASSSNDPRLYGYTF
TRBV27,NA,NA,TRBJ2-4,TGTGCCAGCAGTCTTCAGGCAGGGGTCCAAAACATTCAGTACTTC,CASSLQAGVQNIQYF